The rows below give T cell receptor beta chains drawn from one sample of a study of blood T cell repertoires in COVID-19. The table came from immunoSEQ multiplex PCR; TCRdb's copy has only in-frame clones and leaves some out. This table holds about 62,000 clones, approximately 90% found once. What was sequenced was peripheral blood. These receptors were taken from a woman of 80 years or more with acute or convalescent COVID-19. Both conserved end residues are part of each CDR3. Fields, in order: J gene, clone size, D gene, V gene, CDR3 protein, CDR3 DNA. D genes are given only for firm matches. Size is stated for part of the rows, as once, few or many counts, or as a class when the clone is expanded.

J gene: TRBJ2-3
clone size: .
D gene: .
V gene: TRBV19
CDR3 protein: CASSPGPPGGTQYF
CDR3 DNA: TGTGCCAGTAGCCCCGGTCCTCCGGGTGGTACGCAGTATTTT

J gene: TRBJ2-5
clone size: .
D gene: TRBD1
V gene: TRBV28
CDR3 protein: CASSRRLGQGRQTQYF
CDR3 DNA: TGTGCCAGCAGCCGAAGATTGGGACAGGGGAGGCAGACCCAGTACTTC

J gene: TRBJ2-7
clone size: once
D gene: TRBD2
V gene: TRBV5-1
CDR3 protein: CASASGRTSSYEQYF
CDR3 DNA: TGCGCCAGCGCTAGCGGGAGGACGAGCTCCTACGAGCAGTACTTC

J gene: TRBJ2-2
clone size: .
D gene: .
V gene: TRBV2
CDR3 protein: CASRTDSITGELFF
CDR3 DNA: TGTGCCAGCCGGACAGACTCGATCACCGGGGAGCTGTTTTTT

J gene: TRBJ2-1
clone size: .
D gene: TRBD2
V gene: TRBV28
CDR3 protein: CASSRTSGYNEQFF
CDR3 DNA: TGTGCCAGCAGTCGGACTAGCGGTTACAATGAGCAGTTCTTC

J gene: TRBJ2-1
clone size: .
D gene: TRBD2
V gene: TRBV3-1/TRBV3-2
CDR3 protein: CASSQDATSGRYNEQFF
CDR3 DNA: TGTGCCAGCAGCCAAGATGCGACTAGCGGGCGGTATAATGAGCAGTTCTTC

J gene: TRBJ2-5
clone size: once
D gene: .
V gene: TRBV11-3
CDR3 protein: CAPPEETQYF
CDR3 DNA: TGTGCCCCCCCGGAGGAGACCCAGTACTTC

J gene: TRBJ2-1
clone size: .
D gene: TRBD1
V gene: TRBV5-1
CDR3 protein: CASSPGQGARNEQFF
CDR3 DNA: TGCGCCAGCAGCCCGGGACAGGGGGCGCGCAATGAGCAGTTCTTC

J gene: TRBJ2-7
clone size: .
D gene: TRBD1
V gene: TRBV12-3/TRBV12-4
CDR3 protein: CASSPDRVTYF
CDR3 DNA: TGTGCCAGCAGTCCGGACAGGGTCACGTACTTC

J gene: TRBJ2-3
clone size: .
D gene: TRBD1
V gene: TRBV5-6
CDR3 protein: CASSFRTGDTDTQYF
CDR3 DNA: TGTGCCAGCAGCTTCCGGACAGGGGATACAGATACGCAGTATTTT

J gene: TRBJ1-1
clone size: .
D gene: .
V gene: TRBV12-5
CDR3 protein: CASGLAHQAEAFF
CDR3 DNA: TGTGCTAGTGGTTTGGCCCACCAGGCTGAAGCTTTCTTT

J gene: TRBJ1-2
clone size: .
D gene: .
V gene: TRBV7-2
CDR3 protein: CASSPQGRDGYTF
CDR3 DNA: TGTGCCAGCAGCCCACAGGGAAGGGATGGCTACACCTTC

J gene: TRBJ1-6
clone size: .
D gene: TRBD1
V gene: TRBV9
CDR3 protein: CASSAQGVTNSPLHF
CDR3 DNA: TGTGCCAGCAGCGCCCAGGGGGTGACTAATTCACCCCTCCACTTT

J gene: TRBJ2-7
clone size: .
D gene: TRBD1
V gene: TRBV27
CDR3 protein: CASSLGDRGRYEQYF
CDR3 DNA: TGTGCCAGCAGTTTAGGGGATAGGGGGCGATACGAGCAGTACTTC

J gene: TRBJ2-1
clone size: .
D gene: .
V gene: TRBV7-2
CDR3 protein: CASSLANRDNEQFF
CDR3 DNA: TGTGCCAGCAGCTTAGCCAACAGGGACAATGAGCAGTTCTTC

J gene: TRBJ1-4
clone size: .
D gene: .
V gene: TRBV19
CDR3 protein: CASSSSHISGNEKLFF
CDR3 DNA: TGTGCCAGTAGTAGCTCCCACATCTCCGGGAATGAAAAACTGTTTTTT

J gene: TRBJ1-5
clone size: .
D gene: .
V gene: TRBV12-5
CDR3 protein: CASGQGGNQPQHF
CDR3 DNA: TGTGCTAGTGGGCAGGGCGGCAATCAGCCCCAGCATTTT

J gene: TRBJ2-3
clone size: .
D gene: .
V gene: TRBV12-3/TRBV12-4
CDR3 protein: CASSSETDTQYF
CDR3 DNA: TGTGCCAGCAGTTCGGAGACGGATACGCAGTATTTT

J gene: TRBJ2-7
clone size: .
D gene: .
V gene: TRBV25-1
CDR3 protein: CASSPTWGAEQYF
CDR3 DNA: TGTGCCAGCAGCCCCACATGGGGAGCCGAGCAGTACTTC

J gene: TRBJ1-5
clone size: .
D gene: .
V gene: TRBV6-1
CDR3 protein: CASSESGGDQPQHF
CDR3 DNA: TGTGCCAGCAGTGAGTCGGGGGGCGATCAGCCCCAGCATTTT

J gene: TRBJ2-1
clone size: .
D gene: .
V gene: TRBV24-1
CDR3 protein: CATSDYPMMAQEQFF
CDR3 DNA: TGTGCCACCAGTGATTACCCCATGATGGCTCAGGAGCAGTTCTTC

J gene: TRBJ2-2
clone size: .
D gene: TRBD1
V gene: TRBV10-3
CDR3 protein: CAISAETGVSGTGELFF
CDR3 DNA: TGTGCCATCAGTGCCGAAACAGGGGTATCGGGCACCGGGGAGCTGTTTTTT

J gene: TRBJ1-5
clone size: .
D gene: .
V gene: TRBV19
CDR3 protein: CASSIARGRYNQPQHF
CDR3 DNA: TGTGCCAGTAGTATAGCGCGTGGGAGATACAATCAGCCCCAGCATTTT

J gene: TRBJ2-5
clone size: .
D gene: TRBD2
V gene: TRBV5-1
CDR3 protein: CASSRRTSGGVLQETQYF
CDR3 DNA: TGCGCCAGCAGCCGTCGGACTAGCGGGGGGGTCCTACAAGAGACCCAGTACTTC

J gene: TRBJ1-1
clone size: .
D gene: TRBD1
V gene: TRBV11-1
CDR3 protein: CASSADRGRGTEAFF
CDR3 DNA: TGTGCCAGCAGCGCGGACAGGGGCCGGGGAACTGAAGCTTTCTTT

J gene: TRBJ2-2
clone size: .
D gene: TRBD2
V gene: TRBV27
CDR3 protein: CASSSRGLGNTGELFF
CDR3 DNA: TGTGCCAGCAGTTCCAGGGGACTAGGGAACACCGGGGAGCTGTTTTTT

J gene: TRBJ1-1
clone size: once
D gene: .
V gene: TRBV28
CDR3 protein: CASSLPYRENTEAFF
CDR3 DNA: TGTGCCAGCAGTTTACCGTACAGGGAGAACACTGAAGCTTTCTTT

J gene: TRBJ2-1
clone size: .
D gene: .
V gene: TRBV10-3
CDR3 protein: CAISEGGLSYNEQFF
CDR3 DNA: TGTGCCATCAGTGAGGGGGGCCTCTCCTACAATGAGCAGTTCTTC

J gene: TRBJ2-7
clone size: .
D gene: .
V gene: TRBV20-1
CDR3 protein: CSAGSTYEQYF
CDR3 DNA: TGCAGTGCTGGTAGTACCTACGAGCAGTACTTC

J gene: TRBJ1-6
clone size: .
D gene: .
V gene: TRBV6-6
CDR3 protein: CASSYRSSSYNSPLHF
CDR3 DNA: TGTGCCAGCAGTTACCGGTCTAGCTCCTATAATTCACCCCTCCACTTT

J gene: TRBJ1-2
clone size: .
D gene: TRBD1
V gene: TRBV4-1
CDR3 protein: CASSPQTGANYGYTF
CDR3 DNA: TGCGCCAGCAGCCCTCAGACAGGGGCTAACTATGGCTACACCTTC

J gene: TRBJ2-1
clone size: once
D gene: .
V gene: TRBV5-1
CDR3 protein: CASSPGGRDWGGNEQFF
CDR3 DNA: TGCGCCAGCAGCCCCGGGGGACGGGATTGGGGTGGCAATGAGCAGTTCTTC

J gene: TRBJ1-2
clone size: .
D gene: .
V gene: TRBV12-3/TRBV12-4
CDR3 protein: CASSLRGYGYTF
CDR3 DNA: TGTGCCAGCAGTTTACGGGGATATGGCTACACCTTC

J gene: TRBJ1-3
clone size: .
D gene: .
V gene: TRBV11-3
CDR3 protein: CASSLSTGNTIYF
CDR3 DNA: TGTGCCAGCAGCTTAAGCACTGGAAACACCATATATTTT

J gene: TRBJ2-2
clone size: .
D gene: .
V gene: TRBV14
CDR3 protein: CASSQDMVSTGELFF
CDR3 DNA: TGTGCCAGCAGCCAAGATATGGTCAGCACCGGGGAGCTGTTTTTT

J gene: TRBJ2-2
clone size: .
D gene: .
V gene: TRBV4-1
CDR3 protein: CASREILRYTGELFF
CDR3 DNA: TGCGCCAGCAGGGAGATTTTACGATACACCGGGGAGCTGTTTTTT

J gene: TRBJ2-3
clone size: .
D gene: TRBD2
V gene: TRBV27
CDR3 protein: CASSRWTSGETDTQYF
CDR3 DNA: TGTGCCAGCAGTCGCTGGACTAGCGGGGAAACAGATACGCAGTATTTT

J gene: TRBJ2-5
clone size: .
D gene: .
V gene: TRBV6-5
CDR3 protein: CASSYSVSGGKETQYF
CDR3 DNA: TGTGCCAGCAGTTACTCGGTTTCCGGAGGGAAAGAGACCCAGTACTTC

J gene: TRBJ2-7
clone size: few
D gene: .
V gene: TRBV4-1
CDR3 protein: CASSQGVVSAYEQYF
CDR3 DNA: TGCGCCAGCAGCCAAGGGGTCGTAAGCGCGTACGAGCAGTACTTC

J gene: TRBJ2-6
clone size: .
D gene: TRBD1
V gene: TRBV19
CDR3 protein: CASSIGGTGTGANVLTF
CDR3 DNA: TGTGCCAGTAGTATTGGCGGGACAGGGACCGGGGCCAACGTCCTGACTTTC

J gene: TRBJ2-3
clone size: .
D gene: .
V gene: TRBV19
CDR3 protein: CASLYADTQYF
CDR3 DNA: TGTGCCAGCCTATACGCAGATACGCAGTATTTT

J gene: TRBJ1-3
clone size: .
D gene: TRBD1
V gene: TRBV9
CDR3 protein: CASSLGTGDGNTIYF
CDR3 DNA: TGTGCCAGCAGCCTGGGGACAGGGGATGGAAACACCATATATTTT

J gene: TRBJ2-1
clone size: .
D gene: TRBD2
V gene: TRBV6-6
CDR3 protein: CASRGGLAETYNEQFF
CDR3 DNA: TGTGCCAGCAGAGGTGGACTAGCGGAAACCTACAATGAGCAGTTCTTC

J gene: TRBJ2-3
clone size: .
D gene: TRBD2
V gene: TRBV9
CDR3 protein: CASSEPTSGATDTQYF
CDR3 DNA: TGTGCCAGCAGCGAGCCGACTAGCGGGGCCACAGATACGCAGTATTTT

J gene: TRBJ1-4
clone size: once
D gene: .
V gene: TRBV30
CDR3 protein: CAWSDQGELFF
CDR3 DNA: TGTGCCTGGAGTGATCAAGGGGAACTGTTTTTT

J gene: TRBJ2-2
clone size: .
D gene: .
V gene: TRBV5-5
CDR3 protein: CASSLEGAPGWGENTGELFF
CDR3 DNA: TGTGCCAGCAGCTTGGAAGGGGCGCCCGGTTGGGGGGAGAACACCGGGGAGCTGTTTTTT